These 19 T cell receptor beta chains share one sample of origin, sequenced in a study of blood T cell repertoires in COVID-19. Produced via immunoSEQ multiplex PCR; TCRdb's table is partial and in-frame only. The sample holds hundreds of thousands of clones, more than 75% seen once. Material for sequencing was PBMCs or T cells enriched from blood (not recorded which). The receptors derive from a woman aged 45-60 years who had recovered from COVID-19.

V usage is TRBV5-5 and J usage is TRBJ2-5, with 11 bases identical to TRBD2. V was clipped by 5 bases and J by 5 bases; unmatched bases: 8. Per germline, CDR1 SGHKS and CDR2 YYEKEE (reference sequence). CDR3 length equals 15 residues. DNA for the CDR3: TGTGCCAGCAGTTCGCTAGCGGGAGGCGGGGAGACCCAGTACTTC. Its translation is CASSSLAGGGETQYF.

The chain carries TRBV27 and TRBJ1-6; TRBD1 is a possible D gene (6 bases). Trimming shortened V by 2 bases and J by 14 bases, and 22 bases separated the two germline ends. The CDR3 loop spans 16 amino acids. Germline V lookup: CDR1 MNHEY, CDR2 SMNVEV (reference sequence). For the CDR3, the DNA is TGTGCCAGCAGTTTACAGGGGTTACGATCGGGTTGGTCCCTCCACTTT. It translates to CASSLQGLRSGWSLHF.

The J gene is TRBJ1-6, the V gene TRBV4-3; 8 positions match TRBD1. The V gene end was trimmed by 0 bases and the J gene end by 1 base; junction bases not matched to a gene: 2. This CDR3 contains 17 residues. Per the germline V gene, CDR1 is LGHNA and CDR2 is YSLEER. The DNA of the CDR3 is TGCGCCAGCAGCCAAGAACGGACAGGGTCCTATAATTCACCCCTCCACTTT. Protein product: CASSQERTGSYNSPLHF.

This clone was counted once. The V gene is TRBV3-1 (or the pseudogene TRBV3-2), the J gene TRBJ2-3; 16 nucleotides align to TRBD2. V lost 4 bases and J lost 1; bases outside the gene matches: 5. CDR1 is LGHDT, CDR2 YNNKEL, per germline (reference sequence). The CDR3 is 18 amino acids. CDR3 nucleotides: TGTGCCAGCAGCCTCGAGGGACTAGCGGGGGGGGGCACAGATACGCAGTATTTT. This gives the protein CASSLEGLAGGGTDTQYF.

The CDR3 loop reads CASTQPGVGQFF. CDR3 DNA: TGTGCCAGCACCCAGCCCGGGGTCGGTCAGTTCTTC. The chain employs TRBV28 and TRBJ2-1, with D possibly matching TRBD2 (5 bases). This CDR3 spans 12 amino acids. The germline V gene has CDR1 MDHEN and CDR2 SYDVKM. Trimming pared 7 bases from V and 13 bases from J, leaving 17 bases between.

The gene calls are TRBV7-9 and TRBJ1-3; 8 bases agree with TRBD1. The germline V gene has CDR1 SEHNR and CDR2 FQNEAQ (reference sequence). The ends lost 0 bases at V and 8 bases at J; junction bases unmatched: 3. This CDR3 is 14 amino acids long. This chain's CDR3 is CASSLAGTGDTIYF. CDR3 nucleotide sequence: TGTGCCAGCAGCTTAGCTGGGACAGGCGACACCATATATTTT.

The rearrangement links TRBV4-1 to TRBJ1-4; 9 bases are a match to TRBD1. The trim removed 2 bases at V and 7 bases at J, leaving 11 bases unmatched. This CDR3 region has 17 residues. CDR1 is MGHRA, CDR2 YSYEKL, per germline. CDR3 DNA: TGCGCCAGCAGCCAATACCCGGACAGGGGAAGAAGTGAAAAACTGTTTTTT. Translation: CASSQYPDRGRSEKLFF.

This clone was recorded once. The V and J genes are TRBV7-3 and TRBJ1-1, with D tentatively TRBD1 (6 bases). The germline V gene encodes CDR1 SGHTA and CDR2 FQGTGA. Trimming shortened V by 3 bases and J by 6 bases, and 23 bases separated the two germline ends. The CDR3 runs to 17 residues. The CDR3 DNA is TGTGCCAGCAGCTTCACCGGTCTGGGTGGGGGCGCACCTGAAGCTTTCTTT. Amino acid sequence: CASSFTGLGGGAPEAFF.

The rearrangement links TRBV9 to TRBJ2-2; TRBD2 aligns across 10 bases. The CDR3 has 16 amino acids. V shed 1 base, J shed 7 bases, and the junction held 7 bases outside the gene matches. Germline CDR1 SGDLS, CDR2 YYNGEE. CDR3 amino acids: CASSVSGGALHGELFF. The CDR3 DNA reads TGTGCCAGCAGCGTAAGCGGGGGGGCTCTTCACGGGGAGCTGTTTTTT.

In nucleotides, the CDR3 is TGTGCCAGCAGCCCCCGGAGTTTAACGGGGGGCTTTTATTTT. This encodes CASSPRSLTGGFYF. The V call is TRBV7-2, the J call TRBJ2-3, with D possibly matching TRBD2 (7 bases). The ends were cut back, 5 bases at V and 15 bases at J, with 24 bases in the middle. This CDR3 region has 14 residues. From germline, CDR1 is SGHTA and CDR2 FQGNSA.

This chain joins TRBV3-1 (or the pseudogene TRBV3-2) and TRBJ1-2; D possibly corresponds to TRBD1 (6 bases). This CDR3 contains 14 residues. Germline V gene data show CDR1 as LGHDT and CDR2 as YNNKEL (reference sequence). Trimming removed 1 base at V and 7 bases at J, with 13 bases between. The CDR3 is CASSQVSQGSGYTF. The CDR3 DNA is TGTGCCAGCAGCCAAGTAAGCCAGGGGAGTGGCTACACCTTC.

The chain links TRBV24-1 to TRBJ1-6; 10 nucleotides align to TRBD1. V lost 3 bases, J lost 10 bases, and 14 bases stayed unmatched. The CDR3 consists of 18 residues. Germline lookup yields CDR1 KGHDR and CDR2 SFDVKD. The DNA for the CDR3 is TGTGCCACCAGTGATCGGCGGACAGGGGGTAACATCAACTCACCCCTCCACTTT. Residues: CATSDRRTGGNINSPLHF.

This chain joins TRBV10-3 and TRBJ1-4, with TRBD1 identical over 7 bases. The CDR3 runs 14 residues. Germline V CDR1 and CDR2: ENHRY, SYGVKD. Trimming cost V 5 bases and J 8 bases; bases outside gene matches: 8. The CDR3 sequence is CAISNRGGDEKLFF. The CDR3 DNA reads TGTGCCATCAGTAACAGGGGCGGTGACGAAAAACTGTTTTTT.

DNA of the CDR3: TGTGCCAGCAGCCGGCGGTCAGATACGCAGTATTTT. Residues: CASSRRSDTQYF. The V gene is TRBV7-2, the J gene TRBJ2-3, with D hard to call. In germline, CDR1 is SGHTA, CDR2 FQGNSA. There are 12 residues in the CDR3. Trimming took 5 bases from V and 4 from J, leaving 7 bases between them.

The chain recombines TRBV27 with TRBJ1-2; TRBD1 aligns across 7 bases. CDR1 MNHEY and CDR2 SMNVEV come from the germline V gene (reference sequence). The CDR3 has 13 amino acids. V shed 5 bases and J 2 bases; nucleotides not matched to a gene: 2. The CDR3 loop is CASSQGENYGYTF. In DNA form, the CDR3 reads TGTGCCAGCAGTCAGGGGGAAAACTATGGCTACACCTTC.

This clone was observed a handful of times. This rearrangement joins TRBV6-1 to TRBJ1-5; D gene unclear. The CDR3 is 17 amino acids. Germline loops: CDR1 MNHNS, CDR2 SASEGT. V was clipped by 0 bases and J by 6 bases, with 18 bases between them. CDR3 loop: CASSEALVAVAVQPQHF. In DNA form, the CDR3 reads TGTGCCAGCAGTGAAGCGCTAGTGGCAGTGGCGGTTCAGCCCCAGCATTTT.

This clone appeared a few times. The chain joins TRBV5-1 to TRBJ2-1; possible D gene TRBD2, 6 bases. Looked up from germline, CDR1 is SGHRS and CDR2 is YFSETQ. Trimming removed 3 bases at V and 4 bases at J, with 23 bases between. The CDR3 runs 18 residues. CDR3: CASSSHGGSGRGYNEQFF. The CDR3 DNA is TGCGCCAGCAGCTCCCATGGTGGGTCTGGTCGGGGGTACAATGAGCAGTTCTTC.

A remark on this clone: The same CDR3 is also encoded by other DNA sequences in this sample. The chain joins TRBV5-1 to TRBJ1-2, with D perhaps TRBD1 (6 bases). Trimming removed 0 bases at V and 8 bases at J, with 11 bases between. Germline V gene data show CDR1 as SGHRS and CDR2 as YFSETQ. The CDR3 totals 13 residues. CDR3 in amino acids: CASSLVAGEGYTF. The DNA for the CDR3 is TGCGCCAGCAGCTTGGTGGCAGGGGAAGGCTACACCTTC.

This clone was seen a few times. The genes are TRBV5-1 and TRBJ2-4; 7 positions agree with TRBD2. Germline V gene data show CDR1 as SGHRS and CDR2 as YFSETQ. The J segment lost 3 bases and the V segment lost 10 bases, leaving 7 bases of the junction unmatched. The CDR3 loop spans 13 amino acids. Written as DNA, the CDR3 is TGCGCCCAACGGGGGAGGGACAAAAACATTCAGTACTTC. Amino acid sequence: CAQRGRDKNIQYF.